The T cell receptor (beta chain) described here comes from a study of control samples from healthy donors and cancer patients. This CDR3 has 16 amino acids. The trim removed 2 bases at V and 2 bases at J, leaving 8 bases unmatched. In germline, CDR1 is SGDLS, CDR2 YYNGEE. Generated by immunoSEQ multiplex PCR, the TCRdb table keeps only in-frame clones and is missing some. This table has fewer than 500,000 clones, more than 80% appearing once. This clone has only a few counts. The TCR was taken from a man aged 40-55 years with head and neck cancer. The genes are TRBV9 and TRBJ2-3; 7 bases line up with TRBD1. What was sequenced was PBMCs. The CDR3 DNA reads as TGTGCCAGCAGCGTTCGGGACAGTGGTTTCACAGATACGCAGTATTTT. Translating gives CASSVRDSGFTDTQYF.